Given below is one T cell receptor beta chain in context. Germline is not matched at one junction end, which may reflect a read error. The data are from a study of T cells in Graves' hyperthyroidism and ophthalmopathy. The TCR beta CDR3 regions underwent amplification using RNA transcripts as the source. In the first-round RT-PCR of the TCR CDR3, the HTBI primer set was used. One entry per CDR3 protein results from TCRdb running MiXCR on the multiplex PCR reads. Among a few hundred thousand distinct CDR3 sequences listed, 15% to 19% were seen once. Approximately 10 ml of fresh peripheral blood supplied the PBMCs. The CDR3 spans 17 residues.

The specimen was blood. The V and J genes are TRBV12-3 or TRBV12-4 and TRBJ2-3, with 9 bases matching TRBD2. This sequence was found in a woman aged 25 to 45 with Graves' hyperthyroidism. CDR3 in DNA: TGCGCCAGCAGCCAAGATCAACTAGCGGGCCTGACAGATACGCAGTATTTT. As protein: CASSQDQLAGLTDTQYF.